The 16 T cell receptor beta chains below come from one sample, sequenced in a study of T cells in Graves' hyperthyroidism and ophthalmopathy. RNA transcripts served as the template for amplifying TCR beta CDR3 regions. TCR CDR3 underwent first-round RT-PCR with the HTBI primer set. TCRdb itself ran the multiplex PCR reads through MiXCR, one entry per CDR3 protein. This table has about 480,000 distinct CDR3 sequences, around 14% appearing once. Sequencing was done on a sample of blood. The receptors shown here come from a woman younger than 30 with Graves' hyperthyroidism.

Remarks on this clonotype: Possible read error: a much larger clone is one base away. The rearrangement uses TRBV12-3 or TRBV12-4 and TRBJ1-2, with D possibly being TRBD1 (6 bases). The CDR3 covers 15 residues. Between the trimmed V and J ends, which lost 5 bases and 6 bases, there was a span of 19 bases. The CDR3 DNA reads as TGTGCCAGCAGTGGGGGTTGGGCAGGGGCGAATGGCTACACCTTC. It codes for CASSGGWAGANGYTF.

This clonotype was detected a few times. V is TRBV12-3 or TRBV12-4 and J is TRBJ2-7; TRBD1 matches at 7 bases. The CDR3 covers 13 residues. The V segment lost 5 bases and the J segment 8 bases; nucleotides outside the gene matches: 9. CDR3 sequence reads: CASSRQGSGKQYV. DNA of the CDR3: TGTGCCAGCAGTCGACAGGGAAGTGGGAAGCAGTACGTC.

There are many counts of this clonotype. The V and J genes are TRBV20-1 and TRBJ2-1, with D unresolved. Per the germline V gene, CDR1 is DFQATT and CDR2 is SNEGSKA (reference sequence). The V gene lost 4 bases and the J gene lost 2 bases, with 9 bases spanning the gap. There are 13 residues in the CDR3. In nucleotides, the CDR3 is TGCAGTGCTATACCCCCCCCCTACAATGAGCAGTTCTTC. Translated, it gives CSAIPPPYNEQFF.

CDR3 coding DNA: TGTGCCAGCTCACCACCGGGACACCCCTACGAGCAGTACGTC. Protein: CASSPPGHPYEQYV. The J gene is TRBJ2-7, the V gene TRBV18; weak D call: TRBD1 (6 bases). The V gene lost 0 bases and the J gene lost 2 bases, with 8 bases spanning the gap. CDR3 length: 14 amino acids. Germline values: CDR1 KGHSH, CDR2 LQKENI.

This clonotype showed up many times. For the CDR3, the DNA is TGTGCCACCAGTCCAAGGGCTAACTATGGCTACACCTTC. It yields the protein CATSPRANYGYTF. The chain joins TRBV24-1 to TRBJ1-2, with D unclear. This CDR3 comprises 13 residues. In germline, CDR1 is KGHDR, CDR2 SFDVKD. Trimming took off 6 bases at V and 0 bases at J, with 7 bases between the two ends.

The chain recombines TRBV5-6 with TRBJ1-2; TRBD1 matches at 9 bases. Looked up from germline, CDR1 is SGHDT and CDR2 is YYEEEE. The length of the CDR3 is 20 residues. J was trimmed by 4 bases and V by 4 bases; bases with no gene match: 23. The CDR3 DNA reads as TGTGCCAGCAGCACCCGCTCCGGGACAGGGTTTTCTGAAGTGGTCTATGGCTACACCTTC. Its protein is CASSTRSGTGFSEVVYGYTF.

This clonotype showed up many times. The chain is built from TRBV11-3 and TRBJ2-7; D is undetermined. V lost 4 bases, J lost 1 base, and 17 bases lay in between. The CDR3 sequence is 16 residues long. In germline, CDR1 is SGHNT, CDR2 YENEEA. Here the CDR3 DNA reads TGTGCCAGCAGCTCACCACGGGCCGTTAGGTCCTACGAGCAGTACTTC. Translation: CASSSPRAVRSYEQYF.

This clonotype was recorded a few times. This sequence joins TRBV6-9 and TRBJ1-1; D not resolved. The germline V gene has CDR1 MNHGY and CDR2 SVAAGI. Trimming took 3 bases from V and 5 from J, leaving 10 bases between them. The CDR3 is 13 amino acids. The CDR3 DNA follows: TGTGCCAGCAGTTACTTTTCCGGGACTGAAGCTTTCTTT. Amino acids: CASSYFSGTEAFF.

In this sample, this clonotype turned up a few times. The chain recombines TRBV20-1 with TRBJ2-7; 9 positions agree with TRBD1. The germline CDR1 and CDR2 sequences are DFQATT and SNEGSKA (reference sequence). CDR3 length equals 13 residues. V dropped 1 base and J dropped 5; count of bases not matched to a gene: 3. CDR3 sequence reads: CSARGTGANEQYF. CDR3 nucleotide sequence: TGCAGTGCTAGAGGGACAGGGGCCAACGAGCAGTACTTC.

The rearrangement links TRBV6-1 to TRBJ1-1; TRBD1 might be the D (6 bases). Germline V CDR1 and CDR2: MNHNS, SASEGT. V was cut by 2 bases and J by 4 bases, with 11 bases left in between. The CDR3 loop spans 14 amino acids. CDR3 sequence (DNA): TGTGCCAGCAGTGAATCCCTCAGGGGCACTGAAGCTTTCTTT. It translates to CASSESLRGTEAFF.

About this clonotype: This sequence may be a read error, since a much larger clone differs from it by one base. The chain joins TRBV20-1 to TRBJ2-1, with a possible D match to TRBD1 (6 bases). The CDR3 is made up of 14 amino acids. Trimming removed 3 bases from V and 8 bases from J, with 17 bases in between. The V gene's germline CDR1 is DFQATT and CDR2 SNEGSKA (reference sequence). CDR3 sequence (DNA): TGCAGTGCTAGGGAGCCGGGTACAGGGCATGAGCAGTTCTTC. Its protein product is CSAREPGTGHEQFF.

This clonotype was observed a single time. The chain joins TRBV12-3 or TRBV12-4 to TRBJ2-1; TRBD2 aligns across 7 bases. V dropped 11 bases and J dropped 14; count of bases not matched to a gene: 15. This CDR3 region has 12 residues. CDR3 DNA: TGTGCCTCCAAGAGGGGTGGCGGGAGCAAGTTCTTC. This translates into CASKRGGGSKFF.

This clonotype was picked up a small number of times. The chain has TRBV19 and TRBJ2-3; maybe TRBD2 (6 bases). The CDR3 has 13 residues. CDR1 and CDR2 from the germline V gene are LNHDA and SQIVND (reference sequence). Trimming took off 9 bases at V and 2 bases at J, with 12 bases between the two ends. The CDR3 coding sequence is TGTGCCAGCGGACTAATCAACACAGATACGCAGTATTTT. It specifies CASGLINTDTQYF.

The CDR3 DNA is TGCGCCAGCACCTTATCAACTCGCTGGACAAAAAGTGGTGAGCAGTTCTTC. This gives the protein CASTLSTRWTKSGEQFF. The genes are TRBV5-1 and TRBJ2-1; a possible D gene is TRBD1 (5 bases). The CDR3 sequence is 17 residues long. Germline-derived CDR1 and CDR2 are SGHRS and YFSETQ. Trimming removed 6 bases at V and 9 bases at J, with 28 bases between. The full variable domain, completed using reference TRBV5-1 and TRBJ2-1, is KAGVTQTPRYLIKTRGQQVTLSCSPISGHRSVSWYQQTPGQGLQFLFEYFSETQRNKGNFPGRFSGRQFSNSRSEMNVSTLELGDSALYLCASTLSTRWTKSGEQFFGPGTRLTVL.

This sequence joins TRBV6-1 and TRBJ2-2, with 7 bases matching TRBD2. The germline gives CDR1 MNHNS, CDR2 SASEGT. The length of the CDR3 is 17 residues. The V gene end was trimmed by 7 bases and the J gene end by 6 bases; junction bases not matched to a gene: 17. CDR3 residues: CASNPYGVAGQAGELFF. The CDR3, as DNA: TGTGCCAGCAACCCCTACGGAGTAGCGGGCCAAGCCGGGGAGCTGTTTTTT.

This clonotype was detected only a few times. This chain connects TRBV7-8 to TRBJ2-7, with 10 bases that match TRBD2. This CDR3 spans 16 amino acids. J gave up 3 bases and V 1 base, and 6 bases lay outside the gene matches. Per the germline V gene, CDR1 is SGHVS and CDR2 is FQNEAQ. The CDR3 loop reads CASSLVPSGSIYEQYV. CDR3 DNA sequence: TGTGCCAGCAGCTTAGTACCTAGCGGGAGTATCTACGAGCAGTACGTC.